These 15 T cell receptor beta chains came from one sample sequenced in a study of technical replicates of blood from a handful of donors. Produced via immunoSEQ multiplex PCR; TCRdb's table is partial and in-frame only. Here the sample spans 14,000 or so clones, roughly 83% being singletons. Sequencing was performed on PBMCs. The receptors were gathered from a human donor in good health.

In regard to this clone: Within the sample, other DNA sequences also encode this same CDR3. The V call is TRBV2, the J call TRBJ1-5; the D is unclear. CDR1 and CDR2 (germline): SNHLY, FYNNEI. Trimming left V 9 bases short and J 2 bases short, with 14 bases between. The CDR3 has 14 residues. This chain's CDR3 is CASYSGVGNQPQHF. The CDR3 DNA reads TGTGCCAGTTACAGCGGGGTTGGCAATCAGCCCCAGCATTTT.

This rearrangement joins TRBV5-1 to TRBJ1-4, with TRBD1 matching 7 bases. The trim removed 4 bases at V and 5 bases at J, leaving 8 bases unmatched. The CDR3 runs 15 residues. Germline V gene lookup returns CDR1 SGHRS and CDR2 YFSETQ. The CDR3, as DNA: TGCGCCAGCAGCCTAACGGGACAGCCGAATGAAAAACTGTTTTTT. Protein sequence: CASSLTGQPNEKLFF.

This chain joins TRBV5-1 and TRBJ1-2, with 12 bases identical to TRBD1. The CDR3 consists of 14 residues. In germline, CDR1 is SGHRS, CDR2 YFSETQ. J was trimmed by 6 bases and V by 4 bases; bases with no gene match: 4. The CDR3 here is CASSQGTGGDGYTF. In DNA, the CDR3 is TGCGCCAGCAGCCAGGGGACAGGGGGCGATGGCTACACCTTC.

This clone was seen a few times. The chain has TRBV10-2 and TRBJ1-1; 8 positions match TRBD1. Germline values: CDR1 WSHSY, CDR2 SAAADI. After removal of 2 bases from V and 6 bases from J, the junction contained 5 bases not matched to a gene. There are 14 residues in the CDR3. The CDR3 reads CASSERIQGAEAFF. The CDR3 DNA reads TGCGCCAGCAGTGAGAGAATACAGGGGGCTGAAGCTTTCTTT.

This chain links TRBV19 with TRBJ1-2; D is perhaps TRBD1 (6 bases). V gave up 4 bases and J gave up 0 bases, with 12 bases separating them. This CDR3 spans 15 amino acids. Per the germline V gene, CDR1 is LNHDA and CDR2 is SQIVND (reference sequence). The CDR3 DNA sequence: TGTGCCAGTAGTACCAGGGGAGAAGCTAACTATGGCTACACCTTC. Its translation: CASSTRGEANYGYTF.

The V and J genes are TRBV5-6 and TRBJ1-2, with 9 bases aligning to TRBD1. J was trimmed by 1 base and V by 4 bases; bases with no gene match: 5. This CDR3 is built from 15 residues. Germline CDR1 and CDR2: SGHDT and YYEEEE. CDR3 residues: CASSVWDRVNYGYTF. The CDR3 DNA follows: TGTGCCAGCAGCGTATGGGACAGGGTTAACTATGGCTACACCTTC.

V and J are TRBV5-8 and TRBJ2-5, with 11 bases that match TRBD2. CDR3 length: 16 residues. The V segment lost 4 bases and the J segment 2 bases; nucleotides outside the gene matches: 7. Germline V gene data show CDR1 as SGHTS and CDR2 as YDEGEE. CDR3 coding DNA: TGTGCCAGCAGCCCAGGGACTAGCGGAGTACAAGAGACCCAGTACTTC. Translated, it gives CASSPGTSGVQETQYF.

Only one count was recorded for this clone. V gene TRBV9 combines with J gene TRBJ2-5; TRBD1 is a possible D gene (5 bases). V was trimmed by 6 bases and J by 4 bases, leaving 16 bases between them. The CDR3 is 14 amino acids. Germline CDR1 is SGDLS and CDR2 is YYNGEE. The CDR3 sequence: CASNPAGQGETQYF. CDR3 nucleotide sequence: TGTGCCAGCAACCCGGCCGGGCAGGGAGAGACCCAGTACTTC.

V usage is TRBV14 and J usage is TRBJ2-2, with D perhaps matching TRBD2 (6 bases). Per germline, CDR1 SGHDN and CDR2 FVKESK. The CDR3 covers 17 residues. Trimming removed 0 bases at V and 5 bases at J, with 16 bases between. The CDR3 coding sequence is TGTGCCAGCAGCCAAGATCTTGGAGGGAGACCTACCGGGGAGCTGTTTTTT. Encoded protein: CASSQDLGGRPTGELFF.

The rearrangement uses TRBV18 and TRBJ2-2, with D perhaps TRBD2 (6 bases). Germline loops: CDR1 KGHSH, CDR2 LQKENI. The germline V and J ends were trimmed by 8 bases and 2 bases, with 18 bases remaining between them. The CDR3 extends over 16 amino acids. The CDR3 DNA is TGTGCCAGCCGACCACCGGGCGGGGTTAACACCGGGGAGCTGTTTTTT. Its protein product is CASRPPGGVNTGELFF.

The genes are TRBV19 and TRBJ2-3; tentatively, D is TRBD1 (5 bases). Per the germline V gene, CDR1 is LNHDA and CDR2 is SQIVND (reference sequence). The CDR3 loop spans 14 amino acids. Trimming left V 7 bases short and J 4 bases short, with 15 bases between. The CDR3 loop is CASKLVWGADTQYF. The CDR3 bases are TGTGCCAGTAAACTTGTATGGGGCGCAGATACGCAGTATTTT.

This clone occurred a few times. The gene calls are TRBV19 and TRBJ1-1; TRBD1 is a possible D gene (6 bases). The germline V gene encodes CDR1 LNHDA and CDR2 SQIVND (reference sequence). The V and J ends lost 4 bases and 7 bases respectively, with 16 bases between them. This CDR3 is 14 amino acids long. CDR3 amino acids: CASSSTRGALEAFF. The CDR3 DNA reads TGTGCCAGTAGTAGTACCAGGGGCGCCCTTGAAGCTTTCTTT. The whole variable domain, remainder taken from reference TRBV19 and TRBJ1-1, is DGGITQSPKYLFRKEGQNVTLSCEQNLNHDAMYWYRQDPGQGLRLIYYSQIVNDFQKGDIAEGYSVSREKKESFPLTVTSAQKNPTAFYLCASSSTRGALEAFFGQGTRLTVV.

Only a few counts were recorded for this clone. The J gene is TRBJ1-4, the V gene TRBV10-2; D ambiguous. Germline V gene data show CDR1 as WSHSY and CDR2 as SAAADI. The V and J ends lost 6 bases and 8 bases respectively, with 22 bases between them. The length of the CDR3 is 16 residues. This CDR3 reads CASSSSSGLSYEKLFF. CDR3 bases: TGCGCCAGCAGCTCCAGCTCCGGACTGTCTTACGAAAAACTGTTTTTT.

This sequence joins TRBV19 and TRBJ2-1; 10 bases map to TRBD2. The V segment lost 5 bases and the J segment 3 bases; nucleotides outside the gene matches: 4. Germline V CDR1 and CDR2: LNHDA, SQIVND (reference sequence). This CDR3 is built from 15 residues. The CDR3 spells CASSLAGVRYNEQFF. The CDR3 DNA sequence: TGTGCCAGTAGTCTAGCGGGAGTGCGCTACAATGAGCAGTTCTTC. Variable domain in full (rest from reference TRBV19 and TRBJ2-1): DGGITQSPKYLFRKEGQNVTLSCEQNLNHDAMYWYRQDPGQGLRLIYYSQIVNDFQKGDIAEGYSVSREKKESFPLTVTSAQKNPTAFYLCASSLAGVRYNEQFFGPGTRLTVL.

J is TRBJ2-7 and V is TRBV14, with 13 bases identical to TRBD2. V was clipped by 6 bases and J by 4 bases; unmatched bases: 3. The germline V gene encodes CDR1 SGHDN and CDR2 FVKESK. This CDR3 has 14 amino acids. CDR3 nucleotides: TGTGCCAGCAGGCGGACTAGCGGGAGTTACGAGCAGTACTTC. The encoded protein is CASRRTSGSYEQYF.